This TCR beta chain was captured in a study of T cells after yellow fever vaccination. Across the study: For low cell numbers, libraries were made with SMART-Seq v4 Ultra Low Input.

One entry per CDR3 protein, called by TCRdb with MiXCR from the 5' RACE reads. The table has 550,000 or so distinct CDR3 sequences, 15% to 20% seen once. This clonotype was sampled from a man aged 25-45 years who received the YFV17D yellow fever vaccine. This specimen consisted of PBMCs, obtained 15 days after the yellow fever booster vaccination.

CDR3 region: CASRSTNTGELFF. CDR3 nucleotide sequence: TGTGCCAGCAGGTCCACGAACACCGGGGAGCTGTTTTTT. The chain links TRBV12-3 or TRBV12-4 to TRBJ2-2; the D is unclear. The CDR3 has 13 amino acids. Between the trimmed V and J ends, which lost 6 bases and 0 bases, there was a span of 5 bases.